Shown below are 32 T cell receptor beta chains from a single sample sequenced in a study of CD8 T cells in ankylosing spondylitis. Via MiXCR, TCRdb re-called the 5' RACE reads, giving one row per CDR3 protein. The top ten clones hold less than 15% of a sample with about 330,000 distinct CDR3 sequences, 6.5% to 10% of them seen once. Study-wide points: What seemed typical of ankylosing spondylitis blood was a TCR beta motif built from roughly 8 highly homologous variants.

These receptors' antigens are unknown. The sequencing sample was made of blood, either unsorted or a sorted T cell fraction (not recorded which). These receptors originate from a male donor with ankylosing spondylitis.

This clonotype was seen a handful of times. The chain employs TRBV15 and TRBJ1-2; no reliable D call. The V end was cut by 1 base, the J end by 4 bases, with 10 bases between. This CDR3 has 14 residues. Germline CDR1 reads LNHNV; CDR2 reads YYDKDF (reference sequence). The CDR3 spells CATSRGAGLYGYTF. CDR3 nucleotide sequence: TGTGCCACCAGCAGAGGGGCAGGCCTCTATGGCTACACCTTC.

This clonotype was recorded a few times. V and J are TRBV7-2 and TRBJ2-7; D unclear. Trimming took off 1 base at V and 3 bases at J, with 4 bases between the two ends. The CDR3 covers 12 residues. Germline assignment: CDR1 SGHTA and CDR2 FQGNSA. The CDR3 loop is CASSLGRYEQYF. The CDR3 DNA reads TGTGCCAGCAGCTTAGGTCGCTACGAGCAGTACTTC.

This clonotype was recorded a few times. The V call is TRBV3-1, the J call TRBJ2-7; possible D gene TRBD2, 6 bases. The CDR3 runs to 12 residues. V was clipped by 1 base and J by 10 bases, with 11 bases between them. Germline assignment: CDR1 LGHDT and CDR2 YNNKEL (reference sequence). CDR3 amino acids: CASSQALGTQYF. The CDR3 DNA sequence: TGTGCCAGCAGCCAAGCCCTCGGGACTCAGTACTTC.

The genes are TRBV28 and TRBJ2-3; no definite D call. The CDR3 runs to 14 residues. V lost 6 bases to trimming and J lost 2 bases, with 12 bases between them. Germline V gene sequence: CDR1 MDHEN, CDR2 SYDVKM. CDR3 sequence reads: CASSQRRHTDTQYF. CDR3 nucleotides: TGTGCCAGCAGCCAACGGCGTCACACAGATACGCAGTATTTT.

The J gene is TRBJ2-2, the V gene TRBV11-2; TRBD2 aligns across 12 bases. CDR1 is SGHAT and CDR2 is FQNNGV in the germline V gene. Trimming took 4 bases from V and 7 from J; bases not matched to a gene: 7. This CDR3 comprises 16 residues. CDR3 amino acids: CASSSLAGGLGGELFF. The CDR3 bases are TGTGCCAGCAGCTCGCTAGCGGGAGGGCTCGGCGGGGAGCTGTTTTTT.

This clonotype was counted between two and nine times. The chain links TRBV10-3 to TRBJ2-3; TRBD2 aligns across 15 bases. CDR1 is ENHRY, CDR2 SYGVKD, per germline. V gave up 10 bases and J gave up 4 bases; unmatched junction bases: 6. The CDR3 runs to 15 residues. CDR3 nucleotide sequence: TGTGCCACGGCCGGACTAGCGGGAGGGGCAGATACGCAGTATTTT. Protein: CATAGLAGGADTQYF.

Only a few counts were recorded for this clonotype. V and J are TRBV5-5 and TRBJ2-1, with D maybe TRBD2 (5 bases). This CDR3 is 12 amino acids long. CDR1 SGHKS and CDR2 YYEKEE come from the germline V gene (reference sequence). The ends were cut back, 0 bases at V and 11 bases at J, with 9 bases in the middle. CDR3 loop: CASSLEGSQQFF. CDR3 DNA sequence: TGTGCCAGCAGCTTGGAAGGGAGTCAGCAGTTCTTC. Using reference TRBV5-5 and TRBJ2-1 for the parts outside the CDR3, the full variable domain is DAGVTQSPTHLIKTRGQQVTLRCSPISGHKSVSWYQQVLGQGPQFIFQYYEKEERGRGNFPDRFSARQFPNYSSELNVNALLLGDSALYLCASSLEGSQQFFGPGTRLTVL.

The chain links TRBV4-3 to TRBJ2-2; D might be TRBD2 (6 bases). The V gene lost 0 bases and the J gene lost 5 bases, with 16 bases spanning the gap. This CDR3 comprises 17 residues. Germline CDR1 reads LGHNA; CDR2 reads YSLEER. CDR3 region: CASSQDYGGDGTGELFF. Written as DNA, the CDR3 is TGCGCCAGCAGCCAAGATTACGGGGGAGATGGAACCGGGGAGCTGTTTTTT.

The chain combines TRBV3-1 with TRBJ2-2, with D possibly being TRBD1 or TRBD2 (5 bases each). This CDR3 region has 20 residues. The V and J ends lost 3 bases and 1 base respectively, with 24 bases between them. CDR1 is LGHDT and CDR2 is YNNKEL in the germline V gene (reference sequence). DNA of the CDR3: TGTGCCAGCAGCCACCGACCGGGGACCACTGCCGCCAGGAACACCGGGGAGCTGTTTTTT. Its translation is CASSHRPGTTAARNTGELFF.

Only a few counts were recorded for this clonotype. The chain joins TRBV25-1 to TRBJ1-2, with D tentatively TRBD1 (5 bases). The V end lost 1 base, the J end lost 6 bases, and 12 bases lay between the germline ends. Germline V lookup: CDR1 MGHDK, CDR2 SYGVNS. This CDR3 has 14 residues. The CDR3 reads CASSELSREHGYTF. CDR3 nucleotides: TGTGCCAGCAGTGAATTATCCAGGGAGCATGGCTACACCTTC.

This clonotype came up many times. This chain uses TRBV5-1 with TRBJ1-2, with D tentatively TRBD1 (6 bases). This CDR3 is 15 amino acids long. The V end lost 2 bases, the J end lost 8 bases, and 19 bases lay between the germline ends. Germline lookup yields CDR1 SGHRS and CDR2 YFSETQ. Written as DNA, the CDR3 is TGCGCCAGCAGCTTAGACGGACGAGGGGGAAGGGGCTACACCTTC. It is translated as CASSLDGRGGRGYTF.

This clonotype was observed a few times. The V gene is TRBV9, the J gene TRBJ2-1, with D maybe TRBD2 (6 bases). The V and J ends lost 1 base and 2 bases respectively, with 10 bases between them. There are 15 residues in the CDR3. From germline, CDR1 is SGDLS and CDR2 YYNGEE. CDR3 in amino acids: CASSVMEGPYNEQFF. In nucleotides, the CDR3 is TGTGCCAGCAGCGTAATGGAGGGCCCCTACAATGAGCAGTTCTTC.

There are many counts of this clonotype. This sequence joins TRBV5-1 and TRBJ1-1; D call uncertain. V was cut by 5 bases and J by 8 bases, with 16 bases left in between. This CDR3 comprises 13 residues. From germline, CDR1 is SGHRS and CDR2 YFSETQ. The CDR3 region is CASRALTGGEAFF. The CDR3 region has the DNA TGCGCCAGCAGGGCCTTAACGGGAGGCGAAGCTTTCTTT.

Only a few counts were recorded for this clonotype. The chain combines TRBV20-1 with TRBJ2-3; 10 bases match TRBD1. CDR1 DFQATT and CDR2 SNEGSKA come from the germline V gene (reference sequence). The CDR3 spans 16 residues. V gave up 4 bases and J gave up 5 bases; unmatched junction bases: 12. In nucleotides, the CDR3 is TGCAGTGCTAATTCCCGGGACAGGGGAAGAGGAGATACGCAGTATTTT. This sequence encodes CSANSRDRGRGDTQYF.

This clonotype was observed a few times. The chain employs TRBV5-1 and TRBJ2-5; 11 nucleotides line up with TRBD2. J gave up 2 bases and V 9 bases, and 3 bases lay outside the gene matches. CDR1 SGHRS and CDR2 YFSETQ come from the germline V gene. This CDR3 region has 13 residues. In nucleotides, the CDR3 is TGCGCCACCAGACTAGCGGGACAAGAGACCCAGTACTTC. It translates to CATRLAGQETQYF.

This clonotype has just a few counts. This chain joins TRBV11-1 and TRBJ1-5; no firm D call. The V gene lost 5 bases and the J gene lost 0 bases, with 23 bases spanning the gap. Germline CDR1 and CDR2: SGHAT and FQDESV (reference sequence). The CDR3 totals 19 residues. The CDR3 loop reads CASSIDSVGGYSSNQPQHF. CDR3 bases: TGTGCCAGCAGCATAGACTCCGTGGGAGGATATAGTAGCAATCAGCCCCAGCATTTT.

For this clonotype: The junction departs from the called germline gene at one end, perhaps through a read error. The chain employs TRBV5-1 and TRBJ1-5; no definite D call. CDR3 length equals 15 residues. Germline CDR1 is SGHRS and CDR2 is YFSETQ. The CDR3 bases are TGCGCCAGCAGCCCCAACTGGGGTGACAATCAGCCACAGCATTTT. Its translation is CASSPNWGDNQPQHF.

DNA for the CDR3: TGTGCCACCAGCATCAGACTAGCAGGCACAGATACGCAGTATTTT. It is translated as CATSIRLAGTDTQYF. The gene calls are TRBV15 and TRBJ2-3, with 7 positions matching TRBD2. The V and J ends lost 4 bases and 1 base, in that order; junction bases with no gene match: 5. This CDR3 spans 15 amino acids. Germline lookup yields CDR1 LNHNV and CDR2 YYDKDF (reference sequence).

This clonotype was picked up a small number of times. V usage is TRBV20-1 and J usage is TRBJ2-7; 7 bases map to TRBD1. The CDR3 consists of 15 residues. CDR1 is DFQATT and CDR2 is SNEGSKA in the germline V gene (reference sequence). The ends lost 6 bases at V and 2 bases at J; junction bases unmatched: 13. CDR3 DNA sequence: TGCAGTGCCACCCGATCAGGGGGAACTACCTACGAGCAGTACTTC. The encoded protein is CSATRSGGTTYEQYF.

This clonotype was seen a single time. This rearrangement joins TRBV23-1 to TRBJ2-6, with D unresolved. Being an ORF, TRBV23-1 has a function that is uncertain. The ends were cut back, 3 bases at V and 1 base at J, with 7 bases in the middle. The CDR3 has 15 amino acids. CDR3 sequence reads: CASSHHRSGANVLTF. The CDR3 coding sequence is TGCGCCAGCAGTCACCACAGATCTGGGGCCAACGTCCTGACTTTC.

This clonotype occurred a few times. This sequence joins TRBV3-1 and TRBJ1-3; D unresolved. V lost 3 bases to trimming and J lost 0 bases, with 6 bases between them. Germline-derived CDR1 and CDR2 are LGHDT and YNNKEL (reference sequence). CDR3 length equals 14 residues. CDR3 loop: CASSQGNSGNTIYF. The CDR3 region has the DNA TGTGCCAGCAGCCAGGGTAACTCTGGAAACACCATATATTTT.

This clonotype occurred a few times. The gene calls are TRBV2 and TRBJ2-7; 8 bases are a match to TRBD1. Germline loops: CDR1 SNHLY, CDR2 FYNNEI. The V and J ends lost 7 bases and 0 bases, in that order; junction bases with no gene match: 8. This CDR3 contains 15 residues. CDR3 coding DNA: TGTGCCAGCAAACTCGGACAGGGAAGCTCCTACGAGCAGTACTTC. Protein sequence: CASKLGQGSSYEQYF. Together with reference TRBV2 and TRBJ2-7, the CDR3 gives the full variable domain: EPEVTQTPSHQVTQMGQEVILRCVPISNHLYFYWYRQILGQKVEFLVSFYNNEISEKSEIFDDQFSVERPDGSNFTLKIRSTKLEDSAMYFCASKLGQGSSYEQYFGPGTRLTVT.

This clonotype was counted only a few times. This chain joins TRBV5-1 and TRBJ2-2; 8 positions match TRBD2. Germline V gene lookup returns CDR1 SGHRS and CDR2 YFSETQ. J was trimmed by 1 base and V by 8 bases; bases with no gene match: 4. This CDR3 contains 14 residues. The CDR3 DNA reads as TGCGCCAGTCGGACTAGCAGGAACACCGGGGAGCTGTTTTTT. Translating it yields CASRTSRNTGELFF.

For the CDR3, the DNA is TGTGCCAGCAGTTACGAAGGGGTCGCGAACACTGAAGCTTTCTTT. It is translated as CASSYEGVANTEAFF. The chain couples TRBV6-5 to TRBJ1-1; D is perhaps TRBD1 (5 bases). Per the germline V gene, CDR1 is MNHEY and CDR2 is SVGAGI. Trimming took off 2 bases at V and 1 base at J, with 11 bases between the two ends. The CDR3 runs 15 residues.

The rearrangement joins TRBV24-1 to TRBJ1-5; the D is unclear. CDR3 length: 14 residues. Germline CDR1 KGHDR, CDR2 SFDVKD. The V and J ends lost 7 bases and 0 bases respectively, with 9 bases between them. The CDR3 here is CATSPPDSNQPQHF. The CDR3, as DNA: TGTGCCACCAGCCCTCCCGATAGCAATCAGCCCCAGCATTTT.

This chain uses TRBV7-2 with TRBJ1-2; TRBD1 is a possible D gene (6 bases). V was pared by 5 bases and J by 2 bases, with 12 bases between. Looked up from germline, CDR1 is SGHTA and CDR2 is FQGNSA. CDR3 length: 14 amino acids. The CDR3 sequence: CASSTGQRNYGYTF. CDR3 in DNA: TGTGCCAGCAGCACCGGACAGAGAAACTATGGCTACACCTTC.

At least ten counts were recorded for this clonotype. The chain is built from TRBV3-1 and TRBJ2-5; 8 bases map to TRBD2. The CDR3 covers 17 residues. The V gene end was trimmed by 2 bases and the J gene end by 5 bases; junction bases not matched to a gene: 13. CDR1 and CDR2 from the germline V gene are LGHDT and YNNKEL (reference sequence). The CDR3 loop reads CASSQIVAGPFQETQYF. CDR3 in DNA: TGTGCCAGCAGCCAAATAGTAGCGGGACCCTTCCAGGAGACCCAGTACTTC.

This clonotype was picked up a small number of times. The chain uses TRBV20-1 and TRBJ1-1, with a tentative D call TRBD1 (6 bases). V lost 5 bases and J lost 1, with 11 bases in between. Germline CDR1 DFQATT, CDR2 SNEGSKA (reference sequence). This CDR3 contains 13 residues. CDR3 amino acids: CSAPGAGNTEAFF. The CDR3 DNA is TGCAGTGCTCCGGGGGCAGGGAACACTGAAGCTTTCTTT.

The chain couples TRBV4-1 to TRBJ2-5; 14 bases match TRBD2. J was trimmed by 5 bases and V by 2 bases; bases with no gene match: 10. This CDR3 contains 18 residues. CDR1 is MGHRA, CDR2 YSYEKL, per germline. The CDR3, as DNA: TGCGCCAGCAGCCAACTAGGGACTAGCGGGAGATCTCTGGAGACCCAGTACTTC. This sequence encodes CASSQLGTSGRSLETQYF.

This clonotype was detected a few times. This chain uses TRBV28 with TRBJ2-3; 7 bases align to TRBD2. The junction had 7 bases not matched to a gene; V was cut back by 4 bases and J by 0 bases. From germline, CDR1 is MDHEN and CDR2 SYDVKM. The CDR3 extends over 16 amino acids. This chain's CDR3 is CASSSPTSPSTDTQYF. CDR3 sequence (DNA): TGTGCCAGCAGTTCCCCGACTAGCCCTAGCACAGATACGCAGTATTTT. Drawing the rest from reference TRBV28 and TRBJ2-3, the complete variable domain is DVKVTQSSRYLVKRTGEKVFLECVQDMDHENMFWYRQDPGLGLRLIYFSYDVKMKEKGDIPEGYSVSREKKERFSLILESASTNQTSMYLCASSSPTSPSTDTQYFGPGTRLTVL.

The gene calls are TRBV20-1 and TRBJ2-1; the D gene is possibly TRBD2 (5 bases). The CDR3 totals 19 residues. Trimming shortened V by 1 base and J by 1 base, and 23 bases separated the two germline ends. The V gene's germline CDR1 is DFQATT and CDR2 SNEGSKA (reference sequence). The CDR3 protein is CSARAPGTRDFGSYNEQFF. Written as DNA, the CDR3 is TGCAGTGCTAGAGCGCCCGGAACTAGGGATTTCGGATCCTACAATGAGCAGTTCTTC.

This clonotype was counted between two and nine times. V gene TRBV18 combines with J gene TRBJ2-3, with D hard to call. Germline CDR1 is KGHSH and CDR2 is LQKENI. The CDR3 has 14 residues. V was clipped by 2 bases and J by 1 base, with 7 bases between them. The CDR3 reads CASSPYKGTDTQYF. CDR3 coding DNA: TGTGCCAGCTCACCATATAAGGGCACAGATACGCAGTATTTT. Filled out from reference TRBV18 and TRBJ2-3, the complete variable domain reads NAGVMQNPRHLVRRRGQEARLRCSPMKGHSHVYWYRQLPEEGLKFMVYLQKENIIDESGMPKERFSAEFPKEGPSILRIQQVVRGDSAAYFCASSPYKGTDTQYFGPGTRLTVL.